These 10 T cell receptor beta chains were sequenced from one sample in a study of blood T cell repertoires in COVID-19. Data came from immunoSEQ multiplex PCR; TCRdb stores just in-frame clones and leaves some out. The sample records fewer than 300,000 clones, roughly 85% being singletons. Material for sequencing was peripheral blood. These receptors all come from a man aged 45-60 years with active or convalescent COVID-19.

The chain recombines TRBV5-4 with TRBJ2-3; 7 bases are a match to TRBD2. The CDR3 covers 15 residues. Per germline, CDR1 SGHNT and CDR2 YYREEE (reference sequence). V was pared by 2 bases and J by 0 bases, with 3 bases of the junction left unmatched. The CDR3 DNA is TGTGCCAGCAGCTTAGGCGGGAGAAGCACAGATACGCAGTATTTT. As protein: CASSLGGRSTDTQYF.

The gene calls are TRBV5-4 and TRBJ2-1; D may be TRBD2 (6 bases). V was shortened by 4 bases and J by 5 bases, with 19 bases between the two germline ends. Germline assignment: CDR1 SGHNT and CDR2 YYREEE (reference sequence). The CDR3 extends over 16 amino acids. CDR3 in DNA: TGTGCCAGCAGCCCCGCCGGGACTCCAGGGAACAATGAGCAGTTCTTC. This gives the protein CASSPAGTPGNNEQFF.

The J gene is TRBJ2-7, the V gene TRBV24-1; D possibly corresponds to TRBD2 (5 bases). CDR1 is KGHDR and CDR2 is SFDVKD in the germline V gene. The V end was cut by 5 bases, the J end by 9 bases, with 13 bases between. The CDR3 covers 12 residues. The CDR3 sequence: CATSGAGGGQYF. For the CDR3, the DNA is TGTGCCACCAGTGGGGCTGGTGGAGGGCAGTACTTC.

This clone occurred once. The J gene is TRBJ1-2, the V gene TRBV19; 9 bases are a match to TRBD1. Germline V gene lookup returns CDR1 LNHDA and CDR2 SQIVND (reference sequence). V lost 4 bases to trimming and J lost 6 bases; unmatched junction nucleotides: 6. CDR3 length: 14 amino acids. CDR3 sequence (DNA): TGTGCCAGTAGTACCCTGACAGGGGGAGATGGCTACACCTTC. It encodes CASSTLTGGDGYTF.

The chain couples TRBV28 to TRBJ2-1; D may be TRBD2 (5 bases). Germline CDR1 reads MDHEN; CDR2 reads SYDVKM. This CDR3 has 13 residues. V was cut by 5 bases and J by 8 bases, with 13 bases left in between. CDR3 DNA sequence: TGTGCCAGCAGTGTACTAGGTCGCTATGAGCAGTTCTTC. This translates into CASSVLGRYEQFF. The variable domain in full, completed from reference TRBV28 and TRBJ2-1, reads DVKVTQSSRYLVKRTGEKVFLECVQDMDHENMFWYRQDPGLGLRLIYFSYDVKMKEKGDIPEGYSVSREKKERFSLILESASTNQTSMYLCASSVLGRYEQFFGPGTRLTVL.

This rearrangement joins TRBV7-2 to TRBJ2-1; maybe TRBD2 (7 bases). Germline assignment: CDR1 SGHTA and CDR2 FQGNSA. CDR3 size: 17 residues. Between the trimmed V and J ends, which lost 2 bases and 4 bases, there was a span of 18 bases. The CDR3 reads CASSLPPGGGRYNEQFF. Written as DNA, the CDR3 is TGTGCCAGCAGCTTACCTCCTGGGGGGGGGCGGTACAATGAGCAGTTCTTC.

The V and J genes are TRBV24-1 and TRBJ1-6; 10 bases line up with TRBD1. The V and J ends lost 5 bases and 7 bases, in that order; junction bases with no gene match: 7. Germline-derived CDR1 and CDR2 are KGHDR and SFDVKD. The CDR3 is made up of 16 amino acids. CDR3 sequence: CATSVRQGARNSPLHF. The CDR3 DNA follows: TGTGCCACCAGTGTCCGACAGGGGGCGCGAAATTCACCCCTCCACTTT.

About this clone: The sample contains more than one DNA sequence encoding this CDR3. The V call is TRBV7-9, the J call TRBJ1-6; TRBD1 is a possible D gene (6 bases). CDR1 SEHNR and CDR2 FQNEAQ come from the germline V gene (reference sequence). This CDR3 comprises 15 residues. Trimming took off 5 bases at V and 3 bases at J, with 11 bases between the two ends. CDR3 loop: CASSPGQNYNSPLHF. The DNA for the CDR3 is TGTGCCAGCAGCCCAGGACAGAACTATAATTCACCCCTCCACTTT.

V gene TRBV7-3 combines with J gene TRBJ2-5, with 10 bases identical to TRBD2. This CDR3 comprises 17 residues. Losses at the gene ends were 1 base for V and 5 bases for J; bases not matched to a gene: 10. Germline V gives CDR1 SGHTA, CDR2 FQGTGA. CDR3 sequence (DNA): TGTGCCAGCAGCTTAAGGTTGCTAGCGGGAGTCAGGGAGACCCAGTACTTC. Translation: CASSLRLLAGVRETQYF.

The gene calls are TRBV28 and TRBJ2-7; D perhaps matches TRBD2 (5 bases). The CDR3 is 15 amino acids. The germline gives CDR1 MDHEN, CDR2 SYDVKM. With 5 bases removed from V and 3 bases from J, the gap between germline ends came to 17 bases. The CDR3 coding sequence is TGTGCCAGCAGTGTGGAGGCTAGGGTGATCTACGAGCAGTACTTC. It specifies CASSVEARVIYEQYF.